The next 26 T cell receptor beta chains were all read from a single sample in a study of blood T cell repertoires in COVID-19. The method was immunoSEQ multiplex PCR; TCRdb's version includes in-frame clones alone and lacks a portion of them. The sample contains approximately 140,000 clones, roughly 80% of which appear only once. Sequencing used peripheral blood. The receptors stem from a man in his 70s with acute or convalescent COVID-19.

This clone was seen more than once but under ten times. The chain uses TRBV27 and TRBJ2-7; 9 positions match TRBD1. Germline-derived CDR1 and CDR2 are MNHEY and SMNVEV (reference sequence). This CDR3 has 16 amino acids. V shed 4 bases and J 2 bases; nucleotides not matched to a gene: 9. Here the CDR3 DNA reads TGTGCCAGCAGTTCCCTGACAGGGGGGAAGCCCTACGAGCAGTACTTC. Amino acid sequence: CASSSLTGGKPYEQYF.

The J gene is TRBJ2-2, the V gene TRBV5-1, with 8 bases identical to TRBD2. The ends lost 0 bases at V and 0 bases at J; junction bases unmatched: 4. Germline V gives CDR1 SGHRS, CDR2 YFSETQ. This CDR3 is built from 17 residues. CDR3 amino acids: CASSLAQAGANTGELFF. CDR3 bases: TGCGCCAGCAGCTTGGCTCAAGCGGGAGCGAACACCGGGGAGCTGTTTTTT.

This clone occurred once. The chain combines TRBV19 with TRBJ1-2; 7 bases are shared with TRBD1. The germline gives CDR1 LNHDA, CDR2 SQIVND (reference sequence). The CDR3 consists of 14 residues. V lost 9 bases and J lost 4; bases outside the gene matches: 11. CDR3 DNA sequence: TGTGCCAGCGGGGACAGACCCTACGGCTATGGCTACACCTTC. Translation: CASGDRPYGYGYTF.

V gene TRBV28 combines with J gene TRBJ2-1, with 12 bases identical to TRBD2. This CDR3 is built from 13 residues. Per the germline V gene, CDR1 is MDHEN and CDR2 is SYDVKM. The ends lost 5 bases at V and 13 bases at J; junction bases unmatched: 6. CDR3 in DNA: TGTGCCAGCAGTACTGCTAGCGGGGGGGCCCAGTTCTTC. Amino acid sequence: CASSTASGGAQFF.

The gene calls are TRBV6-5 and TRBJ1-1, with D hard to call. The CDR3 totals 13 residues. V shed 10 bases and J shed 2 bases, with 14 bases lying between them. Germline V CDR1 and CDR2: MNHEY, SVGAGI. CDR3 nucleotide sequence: TGTGCCACCGTGGGCCAGAGCAACACTGAAGCTTTCTTT. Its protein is CATVGQSNTEAFF.

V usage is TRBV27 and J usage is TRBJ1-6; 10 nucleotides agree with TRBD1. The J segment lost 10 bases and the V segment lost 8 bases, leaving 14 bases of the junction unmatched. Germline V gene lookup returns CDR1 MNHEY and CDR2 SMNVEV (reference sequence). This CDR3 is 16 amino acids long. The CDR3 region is CASSRGGTGAVSPLHF. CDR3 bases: TGTGCCAGCTCCCGGGGAGGGACAGGGGCCGTGTCACCCCTCCACTTT.

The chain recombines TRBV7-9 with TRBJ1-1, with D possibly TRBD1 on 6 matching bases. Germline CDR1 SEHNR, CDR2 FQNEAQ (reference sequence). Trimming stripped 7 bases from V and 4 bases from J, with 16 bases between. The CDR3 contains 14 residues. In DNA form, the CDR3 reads TGTGCCAGCACCAAACAGGGCCTTAGCACTGAAGCTTTCTTT. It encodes CASTKQGLSTEAFF.

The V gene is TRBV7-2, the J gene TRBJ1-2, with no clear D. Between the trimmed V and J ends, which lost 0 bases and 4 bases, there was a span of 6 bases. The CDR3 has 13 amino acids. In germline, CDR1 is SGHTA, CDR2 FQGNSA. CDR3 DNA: TGTGCCAGCAGCTTAGCGTCCAGCTATGGCTACACCTTC. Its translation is CASSLASSYGYTF. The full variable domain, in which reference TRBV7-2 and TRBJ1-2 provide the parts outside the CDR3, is GAGVSQSPSNKVTEKGKDVELRCDPISGHTALYWYRQSLGQGLEFLIYFQGNSAPDKSGLPSDRFSAERTGGSVSTLTIQRTQQEDSAVYLCASSLASSYGYTFGSGTRLTVV.

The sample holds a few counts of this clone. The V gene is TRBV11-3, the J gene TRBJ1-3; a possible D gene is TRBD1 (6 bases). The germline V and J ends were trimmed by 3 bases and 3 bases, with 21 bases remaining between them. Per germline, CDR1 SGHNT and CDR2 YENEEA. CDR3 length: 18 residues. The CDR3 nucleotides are TGTGCCAGCAGCTTCCCCCAGGAACAGGGTATATGTGGAAACACCATATATTTT. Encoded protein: CASSFPQEQGICGNTIYF.

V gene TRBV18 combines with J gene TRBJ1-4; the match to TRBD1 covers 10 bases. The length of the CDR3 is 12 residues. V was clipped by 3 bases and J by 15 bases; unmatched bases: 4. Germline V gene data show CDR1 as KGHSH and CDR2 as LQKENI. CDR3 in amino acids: CASSPGQGKVFF. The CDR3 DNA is TGTGCCAGCTCACCGGGACAGGGGAAGGTGTTTTTT.

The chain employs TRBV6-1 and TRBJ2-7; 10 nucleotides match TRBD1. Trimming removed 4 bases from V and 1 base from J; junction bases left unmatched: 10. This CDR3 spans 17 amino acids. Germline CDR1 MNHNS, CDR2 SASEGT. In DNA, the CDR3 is TGTGCCAGCAGTGCTGTAGGGACAGGGGTTAGATCCTACGAGCAGTACTTC. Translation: CASSAVGTGVRSYEQYF.

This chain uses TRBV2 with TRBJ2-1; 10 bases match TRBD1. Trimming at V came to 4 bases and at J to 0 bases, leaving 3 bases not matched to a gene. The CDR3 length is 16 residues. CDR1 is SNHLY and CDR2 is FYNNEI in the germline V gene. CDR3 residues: CASSGRTGGSYNEQFF. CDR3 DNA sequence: TGTGCCAGCAGTGGGAGGACAGGGGGCTCCTACAATGAGCAGTTCTTC.

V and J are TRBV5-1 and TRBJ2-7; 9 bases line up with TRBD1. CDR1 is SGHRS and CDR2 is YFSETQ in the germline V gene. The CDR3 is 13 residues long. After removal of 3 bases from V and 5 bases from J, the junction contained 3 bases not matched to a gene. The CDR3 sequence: CASSSGQGNEQYF. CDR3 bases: TGCGCCAGCAGCTCGGGACAGGGCAACGAGCAGTACTTC.

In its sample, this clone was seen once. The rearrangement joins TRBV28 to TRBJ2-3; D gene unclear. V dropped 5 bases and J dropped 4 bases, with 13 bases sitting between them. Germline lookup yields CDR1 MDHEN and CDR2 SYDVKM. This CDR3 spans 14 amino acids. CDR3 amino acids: CASSPHEEPDTQYF. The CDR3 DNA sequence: TGTGCCAGCAGTCCACACGAGGAACCAGATACGCAGTATTTT. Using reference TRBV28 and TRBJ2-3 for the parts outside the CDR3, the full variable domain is DVKVTQSSRYLVKRTGEKVFLECVQDMDHENMFWYRQDPGLGLRLIYFSYDVKMKEKGDIPEGYSVSREKKERFSLILESASTNQTSMYLCASSPHEEPDTQYFGPGTRLTVL.

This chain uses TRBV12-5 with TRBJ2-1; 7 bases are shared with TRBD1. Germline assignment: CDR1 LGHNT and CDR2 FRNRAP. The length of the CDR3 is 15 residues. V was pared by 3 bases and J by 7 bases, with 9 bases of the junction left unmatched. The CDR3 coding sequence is TGTGCTAGTGGTTTAGCCATGACAGGGAGTAATGAGCAGTTCTTC. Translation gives CASGLAMTGSNEQFF. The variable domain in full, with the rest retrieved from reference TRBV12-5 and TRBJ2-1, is DARVTQTPRHKVTEMGQEVTMRCQPILGHNTVFWYRQTMMQGLELLAYFRNRAPLDDSGMPKDRFSAEMPDATLATLKIQPSEPRDSAVYFCASGLAMTGSNEQFFGPGTRLTVL.

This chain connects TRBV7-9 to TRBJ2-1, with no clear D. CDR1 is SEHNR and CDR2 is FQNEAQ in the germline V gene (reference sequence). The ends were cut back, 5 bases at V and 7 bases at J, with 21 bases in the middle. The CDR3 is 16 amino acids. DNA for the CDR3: TGTGCCAGCAGCCCGACGTCCGGAGAGACGGTGAATGAGCAGTTCTTC. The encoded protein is CASSPTSGETVNEQFF. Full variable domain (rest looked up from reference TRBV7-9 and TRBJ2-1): DTGVSQNPRHKITKRGQNVTFRCDPISEHNRLYWYRQTLGQGPEFLTYFQNEAQLEKSRLLSDRFSAERPKGSFSTLEIQRTEQGDSAMYLCASSPTSGETVNEQFFGPGTRLTVL.

The CDR3: CASSTGTGDLLVDNEQFF. DNA of the CDR3: TGTGCCAGCAGTACCGGGACAGGGGATCTTTTGGTGGACAATGAGCAGTTCTTC. The chain employs TRBV28 and TRBJ2-1; TRBD1 matches at 10 bases. There are 18 residues in the CDR3. Germline V gene data show CDR1 as MDHEN and CDR2 as SYDVKM. Trimming removed 5 bases from V and 5 bases from J; junction bases left unmatched: 15.

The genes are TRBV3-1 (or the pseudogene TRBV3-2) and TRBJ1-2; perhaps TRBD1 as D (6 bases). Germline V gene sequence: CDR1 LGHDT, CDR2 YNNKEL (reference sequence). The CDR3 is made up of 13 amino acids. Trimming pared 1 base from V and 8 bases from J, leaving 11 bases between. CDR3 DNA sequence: TGTGCCAGCAGCCAAGCCGGGGGGGCGGGCTACACCTTC. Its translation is CASSQAGGAGYTF.

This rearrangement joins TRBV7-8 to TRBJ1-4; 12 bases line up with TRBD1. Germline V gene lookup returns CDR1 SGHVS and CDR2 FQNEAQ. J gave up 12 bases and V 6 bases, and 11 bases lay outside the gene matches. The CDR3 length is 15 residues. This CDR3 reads CASSSGGQGAYQLFF. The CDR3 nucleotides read TGTGCCAGCAGTTCCGGGGGACAGGGGGCCTACCAACTGTTTTTT.

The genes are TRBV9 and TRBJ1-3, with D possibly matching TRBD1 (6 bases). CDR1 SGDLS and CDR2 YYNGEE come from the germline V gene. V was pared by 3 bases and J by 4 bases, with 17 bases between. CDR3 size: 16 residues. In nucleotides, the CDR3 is TGTGCCAGCAGCGCAGGCCAGGGGTTGAAAGGAAACACCATATATTTT. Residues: CASSAGQGLKGNTIYF.

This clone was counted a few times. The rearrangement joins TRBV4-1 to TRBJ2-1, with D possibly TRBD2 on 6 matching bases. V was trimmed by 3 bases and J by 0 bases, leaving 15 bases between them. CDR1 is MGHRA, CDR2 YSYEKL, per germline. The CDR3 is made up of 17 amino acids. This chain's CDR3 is CASSQGRLGSSYNEQFF. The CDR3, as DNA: TGCGCCAGCAGCCAGGGTCGTCTCGGGAGCTCCTACAATGAGCAGTTCTTC.

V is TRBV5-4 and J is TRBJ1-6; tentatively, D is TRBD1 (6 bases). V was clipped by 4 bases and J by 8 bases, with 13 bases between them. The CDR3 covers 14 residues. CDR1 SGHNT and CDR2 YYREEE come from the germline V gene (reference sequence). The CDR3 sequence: CASSPPGGYSPLHF. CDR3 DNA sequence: TGTGCCAGCAGCCCCCCGGGGGGCTATTCACCCCTCCACTTT.

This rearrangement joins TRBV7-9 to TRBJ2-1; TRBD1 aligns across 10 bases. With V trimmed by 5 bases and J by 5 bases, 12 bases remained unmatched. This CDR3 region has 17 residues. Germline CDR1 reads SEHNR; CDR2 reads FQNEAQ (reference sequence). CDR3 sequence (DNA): TGTGCCAGCAGCCCCCGTGGCGGGACAGGGGACCACAATGAGCAGTTCTTC. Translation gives CASSPRGGTGDHNEQFF.

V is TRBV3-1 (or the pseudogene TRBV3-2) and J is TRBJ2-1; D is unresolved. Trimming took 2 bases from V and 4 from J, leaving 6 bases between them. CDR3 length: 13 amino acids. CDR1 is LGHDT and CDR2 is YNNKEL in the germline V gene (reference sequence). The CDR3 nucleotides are TGTGCCAGCAGCCAACCAAATTACAATGAGCAGTTCTTC. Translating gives CASSQPNYNEQFF.

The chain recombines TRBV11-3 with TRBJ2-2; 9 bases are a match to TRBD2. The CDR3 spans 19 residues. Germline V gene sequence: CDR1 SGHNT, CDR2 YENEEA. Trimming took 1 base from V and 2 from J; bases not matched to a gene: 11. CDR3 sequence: CASSLGFRLAGINTGELFF. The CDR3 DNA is TGTGCCAGCAGCTTAGGGTTTCGGCTAGCGGGGATAAACACCGGGGAGCTGTTTTTT.

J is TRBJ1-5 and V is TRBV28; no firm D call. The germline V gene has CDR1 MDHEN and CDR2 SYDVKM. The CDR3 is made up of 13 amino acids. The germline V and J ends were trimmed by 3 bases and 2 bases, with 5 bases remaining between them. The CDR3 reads CASSLLGNQPQHF. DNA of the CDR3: TGTGCCAGCAGTTTGTTAGGCAATCAGCCCCAGCATTTT. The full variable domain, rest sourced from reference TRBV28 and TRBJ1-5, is DVKVTQSSRYLVKRTGEKVFLECVQDMDHENMFWYRQDPGLGLRLIYFSYDVKMKEKGDIPEGYSVSREKKERFSLILESASTNQTSMYLCASSLLGNQPQHFGDGTRLSIL.